The 14 T cell receptor beta chains below come from one sample, sequenced in a study of long-term antiretroviral therapy in people with HIV. Running of the v3.0 immunoSEQ assay took place at survey level. Assay used: immunoSEQ multiplex PCR; TCRdb lists only in-frame clones, some missing. In the table there are some 31,000 clones, almost 95% of which are singletons. Sequencing used unsorted PBMCs, obtained about 7.4 years after starting antiretroviral therapy. These receptors were collected from a man aged 45 to 65 with HIV.

V and J are TRBV7-3 and TRBJ2-1; 8 bases agree with TRBD1. Germline CDR1 SGHTA, CDR2 FQGTGA. The CDR3 totals 13 residues. Trimming took 4 bases from V and 10 from J; bases not matched to a gene: 6. In DNA, the CDR3 is TGTGCCAGCAGCTCGGACAGGGATTTCGAGCAGTTCTTC. It encodes CASSSDRDFEQFF.

The chain is built from TRBV5-4 and TRBJ2-3; a weak D match, TRBD1 (6 bases). V gave up 4 bases and J gave up 0 bases, with 9 bases separating them. The germline V gene encodes CDR1 SGHNT and CDR2 YYREEE (reference sequence). This CDR3 spans 14 amino acids. CDR3 sequence (DNA): TGTGCCAGCAGCGCAGGGGCGAGCACAGATACGCAGTATTTT. Translated: CASSAGASTDTQYF.

The V gene is TRBV6-5, the J gene TRBJ1-5; D ambiguous. The V and J ends lost 7 bases and 2 bases respectively, with 6 bases between them. The germline V gene encodes CDR1 MNHEY and CDR2 SVGAGI. This CDR3 has 12 residues. CDR3 nucleotide sequence: TGTGCCAGCACCTCGGGCAATCAGCCCCAGCATTTT. This encodes CASTSGNQPQHF.

V is TRBV19 and J is TRBJ1-1; 8 bases map to TRBD1. With 1 base clipped from V and 6 bases from J, the junction kept 1 base outside the gene matches. Germline-derived CDR1 and CDR2 are LNHDA and SQIVND (reference sequence). This CDR3 has 13 residues. This chain's CDR3 is CASSIVQGAEAFF. CDR3 DNA: TGTGCCAGTAGTATAGTACAGGGGGCTGAAGCTTTCTTT.

The rearrangement uses TRBV5-1 and TRBJ2-1; maybe TRBD2 (6 bases). The CDR3 runs to 19 residues. Germline V gene sequence: CDR1 SGHRS, CDR2 YFSETQ. With 3 bases removed from V and 2 bases from J, the gap between germline ends came to 24 bases. CDR3 nucleotides: TGCGCCAGCAGCTCTTTCATTCCGGGACTCACGCCTCCCTACAATGAGCAGTTCTTC. Translation: CASSSFIPGLTPPYNEQFF.

V usage is TRBV9 and J usage is TRBJ2-3; 11 bases match TRBD2. Per the germline V gene, CDR1 is SGDLS and CDR2 is YYNGEE. Trimming took 3 bases from V and 4 from J; bases not matched to a gene: 7. The CDR3 runs 16 residues. CDR3 coding DNA: TGTGCCAGCAGCGCAATAGCGGGGGGGCACCCAGATACGCAGTATTTT. Translating gives CASSAIAGGHPDTQYF.

The chain couples TRBV6-5 to TRBJ2-3; D might be TRBD1 or TRBD2, each matching 6 bases. The V end was cut by 5 bases, the J end by 3 bases, with 12 bases between. The germline V gene encodes CDR1 MNHEY and CDR2 SVGAGI. The CDR3 contains 14 residues. Here the CDR3 DNA reads TGTGCCAGCAGTCCTACAGGGAGGACAGATACGCAGTATTTT. This sequence encodes CASSPTGRTDTQYF.

J is TRBJ2-7 and V is TRBV5-7; 9 nucleotides align to TRBD1. TRBV5-7 is filed as an ORF, its function uncertain. J gave up 2 bases and V 7 bases, and 7 bases lay outside the gene matches. The CDR3 has 14 amino acids. CDR3 DNA sequence: TGTGCCAGCCGTTCGGACAGGGGAGCCTACGAGCAGTACTTC. This encodes CASRSDRGAYEQYF.

V is TRBV28 and J is TRBJ1-1, with TRBD1 matching 9 bases. Germline V lookup: CDR1 MDHEN, CDR2 SYDVKM. The trim removed 2 bases at V and 2 bases at J, leaving 6 bases unmatched. This CDR3 region has 16 residues. This CDR3 reads CASSLRDRAINTEAFF. In nucleotides, the CDR3 is TGTGCCAGCAGTTTAAGGGACAGGGCAATAAACACTGAAGCTTTCTTT.

V gene TRBV5-1 combines with J gene TRBJ2-7; no definite D call. Looked up from germline, CDR1 is SGHRS and CDR2 is YFSETQ. The V and J ends lost 0 bases and 2 bases respectively, with 3 bases between them. The CDR3 has 12 residues. This CDR3 reads CASSLGAYEQYF. CDR3 DNA: TGCGCCAGCAGCTTGGGGGCCTACGAGCAGTACTTC.

This chain links TRBV27 with TRBJ2-5; D is possibly TRBD2 (5 bases). CDR3 size: 14 residues. Looked up from germline, CDR1 is MNHEY and CDR2 is SMNVEV (reference sequence). Trimming pared 0 bases from V and 1 base from J, leaving 6 bases between. The CDR3 reads CASSLSRAQETQYF. For the CDR3, the DNA is TGTGCCAGCAGTTTATCGAGGGCCCAAGAGACCCAGTACTTC.

This clone is judged large (0.1 to 1%). The chain recombines TRBV6-1 with TRBJ2-2; D may be TRBD1 or TRBD2 (5 bases each). Trimming took 2 bases from V and 4 from J, leaving 11 bases between them. The germline V gene has CDR1 MNHNS and CDR2 SASEGT. The CDR3 is made up of 15 amino acids. CDR3 sequence: CASSEWGSTTGELFF. CDR3 in DNA: TGTGCCAGCAGTGAATGGGGGAGTACCACCGGGGAGCTGTTTTTT.

This clone appeared a single time. This chain links TRBV4-1 with TRBJ2-1; 9 bases line up with TRBD2. Losses at the gene ends were 2 bases for V and 15 bases for J; bases not matched to a gene: 14. The CDR3 extends over 15 amino acids. Germline assignment: CDR1 MGHRA and CDR2 YSYEKL. The CDR3 nucleotides are TGCGCCAGCAGCCAATCCGGGACAGACCTAGCGGGGAGGTTCTTC. This encodes CASSQSGTDLAGRFF.

The rearrangement links TRBV5-3 to TRBJ2-7; D unresolved. TRBV5-3 is classed as an ORF, of uncertain function. The CDR3 spans 12 residues. V shed 3 bases and J shed 4 bases, with 8 bases lying between them. The CDR3 sequence: CARSCVGYEQYF. CDR3 bases: TGTGCCAGAAGCTGCGTGGGGTACGAGCAGTACTTC.